The 5 T cell receptor beta chains below come from one sample, sequenced in a study of blood T cell repertoires in COVID-19. Sequencing used immunoSEQ multiplex PCR; TCRdb keeps in-frame clones, though not all of them. The sample records around 120,000 clones, roughly nine tenths being singletons. Sequenced sample: peripheral blood. These receptors were obtained from a woman of 80 years or more with acute or convalescent COVID-19.

Comment on this clone: One end of the junction is discordant with germline, which a read error may explain. The chain recombines TRBV3-1 (or the pseudogene TRBV3-2) with TRBJ1-2; D unresolved. Per germline, CDR1 LGHDT and CDR2 YNNKEL (reference sequence). The CDR3 totals 13 residues. CDR3 loop: CVSSQESAYGYTF. CDR3 sequence (DNA): TGTGTCAGCAGCCAAGAAAGCGCGTATGGCTACACCTTC.

The chain is built from TRBV5-4 and TRBJ2-7; possible D gene TRBD2, 5 bases. V shed 9 bases and J shed 6 bases, with 19 bases lying between them. CDR3 length: 13 residues. Germline lookup yields CDR1 SGHNT and CDR2 YYREEE (reference sequence). This chain's CDR3 is CATRSDYLGEQYF. In DNA, the CDR3 is TGTGCCACCCGAAGTGACTACCTCGGCGAGCAGTACTTC.

The chain has TRBV5-1 and TRBJ2-7; D gene unclear. With 4 bases removed from V and 3 bases from J, the gap between germline ends came to 14 bases. Germline CDR1 reads SGHRS; CDR2 reads YFSETQ. The CDR3 spans 14 residues. CDR3 nucleotide sequence: TGCGCCAGCAGCCCCACTTCCCCCTACTACGAGCAGTACTTC. This sequence encodes CASSPTSPYYEQYF.

The gene calls are TRBV18 and TRBJ1-2, with 7 bases identical to TRBD1. J gave up 9 bases and V 1 base, and 5 bases lay outside the gene matches. The germline V gene encodes CDR1 KGHSH and CDR2 LQKENI. CDR3 length equals 13 residues. The CDR3 sequence: CASSPRQGWSYTF. In nucleotides, the CDR3 is TGTGCCAGCTCACCACGACAGGGTTGGAGCTACACCTTC.

The chain is built from TRBV24-1 and TRBJ2-2, with 7 bases that match TRBD1. The CDR3 runs to 16 residues. Germline lookup yields CDR1 KGHDR and CDR2 SFDVKD. V was pared by 9 bases and J by 2 bases, with 11 bases of the junction left unmatched. The CDR3 sequence is CATSGLGTDNTGELFF. The CDR3 DNA reads TGTGCCACCTCGGGCCTCGGGACAGATAACACCGGGGAGCTGTTTTTT.